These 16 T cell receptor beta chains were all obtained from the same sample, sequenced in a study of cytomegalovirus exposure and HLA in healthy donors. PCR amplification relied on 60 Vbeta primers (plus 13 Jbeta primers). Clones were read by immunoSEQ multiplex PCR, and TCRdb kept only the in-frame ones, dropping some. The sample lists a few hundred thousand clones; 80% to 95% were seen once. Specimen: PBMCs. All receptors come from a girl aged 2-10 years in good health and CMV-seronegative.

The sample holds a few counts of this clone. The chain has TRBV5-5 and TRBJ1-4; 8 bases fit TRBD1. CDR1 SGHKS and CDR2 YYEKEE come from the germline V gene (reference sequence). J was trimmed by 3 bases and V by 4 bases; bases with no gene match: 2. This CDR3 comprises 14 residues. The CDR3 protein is CASSPDRANEKLFF. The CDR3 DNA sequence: TGTGCCAGCAGCCCGGACAGGGCTAATGAAAAACTGTTTTTT.

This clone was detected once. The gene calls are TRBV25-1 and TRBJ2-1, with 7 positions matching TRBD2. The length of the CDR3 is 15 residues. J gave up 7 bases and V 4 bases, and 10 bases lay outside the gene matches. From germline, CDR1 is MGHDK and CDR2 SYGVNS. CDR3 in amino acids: CASSVARELGNEQFF. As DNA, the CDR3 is TGTGCCAGCAGTGTGGCGCGGGAGTTAGGTAATGAGCAGTTCTTC.

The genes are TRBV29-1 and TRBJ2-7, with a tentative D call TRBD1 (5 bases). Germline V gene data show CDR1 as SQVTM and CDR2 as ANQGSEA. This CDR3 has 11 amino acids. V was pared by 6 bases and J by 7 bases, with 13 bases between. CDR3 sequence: CSVPLGAEQYF. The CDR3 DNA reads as TGCAGCGTCCCCTTAGGGGCTGAGCAGTACTTC.

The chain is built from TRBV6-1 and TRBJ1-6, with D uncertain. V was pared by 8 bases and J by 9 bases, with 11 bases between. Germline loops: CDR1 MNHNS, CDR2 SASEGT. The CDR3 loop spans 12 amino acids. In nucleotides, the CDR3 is TGTGCCAGCCTGCTGGGGAGTTCACCCCTCCACTTT. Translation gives CASLLGSSPLHF.

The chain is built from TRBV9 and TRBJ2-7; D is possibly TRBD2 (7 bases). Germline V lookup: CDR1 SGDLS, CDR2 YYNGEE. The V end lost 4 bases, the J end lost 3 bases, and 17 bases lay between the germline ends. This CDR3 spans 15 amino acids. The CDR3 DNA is TGTGCCAGCAGCCCCCATGAGGGAGGGGGCTACGAGCAGTACTTC. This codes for CASSPHEGGGYEQYF. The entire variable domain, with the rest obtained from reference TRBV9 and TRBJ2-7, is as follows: DSGVTQTPKHLITATGQRVTLRCSPRSGDLSVYWYQQSLDQGLQFLIQYYNGEERAKGNILERFSAQQFPDLHSELNLSSLELGDSALYFCASSPHEGGGYEQYFGPGTRLTVT.

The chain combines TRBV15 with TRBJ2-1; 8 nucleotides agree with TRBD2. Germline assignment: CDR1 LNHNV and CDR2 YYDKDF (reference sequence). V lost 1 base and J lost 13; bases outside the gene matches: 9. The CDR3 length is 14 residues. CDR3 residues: CATSRVETGGPQFF. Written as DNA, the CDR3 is TGTGCCACCAGCAGAGTGGAAACGGGAGGGCCTCAGTTCTTC. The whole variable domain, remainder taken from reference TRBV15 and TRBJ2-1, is DAMVIQNPRYQVTQFGKPVTLSCSQTLNHNVMYWYQQKSSQAPKLLFHYYDKDFNNEADTPDNFQSRRPNTSFCFLDIRSPGLGDTAMYLCATSRVETGGPQFFGPGTRLTVL.

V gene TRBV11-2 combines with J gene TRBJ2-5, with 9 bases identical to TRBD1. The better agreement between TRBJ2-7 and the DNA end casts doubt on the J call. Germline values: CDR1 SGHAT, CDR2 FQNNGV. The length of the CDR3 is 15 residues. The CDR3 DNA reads TGTGCCAGCAGCACGGGACAGGGTAGTTCCTACGAGCAGTACTTC. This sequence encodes CASSTGQGSSYEQYF.

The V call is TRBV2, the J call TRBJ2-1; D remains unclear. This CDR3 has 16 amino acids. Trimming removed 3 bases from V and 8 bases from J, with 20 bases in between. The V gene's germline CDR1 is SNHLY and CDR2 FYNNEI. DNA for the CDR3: TGTGCCAGCAGTGAGACCGCCCCTCTAGAGGTCGATGAGCAGTTCTTC. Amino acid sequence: CASSETAPLEVDEQFF.

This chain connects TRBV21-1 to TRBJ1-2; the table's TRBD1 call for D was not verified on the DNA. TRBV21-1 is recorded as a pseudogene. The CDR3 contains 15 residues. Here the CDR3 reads CASNRTGGVSYGYTF. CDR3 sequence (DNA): TGTGCCAGCAACAGGACAGGGGGCGTTAGCTATGGCTACACCTTC.

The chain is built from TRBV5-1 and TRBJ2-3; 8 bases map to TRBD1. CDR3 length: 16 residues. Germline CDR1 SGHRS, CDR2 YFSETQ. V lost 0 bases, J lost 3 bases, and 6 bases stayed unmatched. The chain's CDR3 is CASSLGQGARTDTQYF. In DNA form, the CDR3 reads TGCGCCAGCAGCTTGGGCCAGGGGGCGAGGACAGATACGCAGTATTTT. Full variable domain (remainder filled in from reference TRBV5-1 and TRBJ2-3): KAGVTQTPRYLIKTRGQQVTLSCSPISGHRSVSWYQQTPGQGLQFLFEYFSETQRNKGNFPGRFSGRQFSNSRSEMNVSTLELGDSALYLCASSLGQGARTDTQYFGPGTRLTVL.

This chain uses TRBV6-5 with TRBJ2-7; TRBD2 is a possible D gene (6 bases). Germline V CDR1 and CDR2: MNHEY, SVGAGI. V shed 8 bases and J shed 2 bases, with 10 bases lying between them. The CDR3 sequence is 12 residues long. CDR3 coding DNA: TGTGCCAGCTGGGGCGGGGCCTACGAGCAGTACTTC. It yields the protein CASWGGAYEQYF.

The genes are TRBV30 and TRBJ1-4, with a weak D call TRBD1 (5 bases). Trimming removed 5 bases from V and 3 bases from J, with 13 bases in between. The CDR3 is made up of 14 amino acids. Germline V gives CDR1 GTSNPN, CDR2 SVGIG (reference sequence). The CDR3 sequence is CAWARGGANEKLFF. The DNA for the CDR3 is TGTGCCTGGGCCCGGGGGGGTGCTAATGAAAAACTGTTTTTT.

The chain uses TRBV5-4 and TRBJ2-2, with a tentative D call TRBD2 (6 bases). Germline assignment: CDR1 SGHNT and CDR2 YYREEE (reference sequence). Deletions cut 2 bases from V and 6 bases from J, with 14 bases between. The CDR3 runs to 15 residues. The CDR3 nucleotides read TGTGCCAGCAGCTTTGTGGGTAGCGGAGCCGGGGAGCTGTTTTTT. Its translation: CASSFVGSGAGELFF.

This CDR3 is CASSRLAGGHNEQFF. CDR3 bases: TGTGCCAGCAGCAGACTAGCGGGGGGGCACAATGAGCAGTTCTTC. The chain uses TRBV9 and TRBJ2-1; 14 bases match TRBD2. The CDR3 spans 15 residues. Germline values: CDR1 SGDLS, CDR2 YYNGEE. Unmatched junction bases numbered 2, after V lost 4 bases and J lost 5 bases.

The CDR3 loop is CAWSTLTGPGNTEAFF. Written as DNA, the CDR3 is TGTGCCTGGAGTACTTTGACAGGGCCGGGGAACACTGAAGCTTTCTTT. This chain connects TRBV30 to TRBJ1-1; 7 bases agree with TRBD1. CDR1 GTSNPN and CDR2 SVGIG come from the germline V gene (reference sequence). CDR3 length: 16 residues. The ends lost 2 bases at V and 1 base at J; junction bases unmatched: 10.

The DNA for the CDR3 is TGTGCCAGCAGTGGGGACAGGGGAACCGGGGAGCTGTTTTTT. Amino acids: CASSGDRGTGELFF. The chain is built from TRBV2 and TRBJ2-2; TRBD1 matches 10 bases. Germline-derived CDR1 and CDR2 are SNHLY and FYNNEI. With 4 bases clipped from V and 5 bases from J, the junction kept 1 base outside the gene matches. The CDR3 is 14 residues long.